Here is one T cell receptor (beta chain) with its context. Its antigen is unknown. These data belong to a study of blood T cells in healthy people across ages. Overall study results and limits: Calculation of diversity from one million T cells yielded estimates considered to be underestimates.

Primed by a sample-barcoded 5' primer and a J-beta primer mix, a second PCR proceeded for about 6 to 11 cycles. TCRdb re-analysed the 5' RACE reads in MiXCR, keeping a single row per CDR3 protein. The sample contains around 1,800,000 distinct CDR3 sequences, more than 35% of which appear only once. Sequencing was done on a sample of blood. This TCR was recovered from a human donor in good health.

In nucleotides, the CDR3 is TGTGCCAGCAGTTACGGGCGGGACGAGCAGTACTTC. Translated: CASSYGRDEQYF. The chain employs TRBV6-2 or TRBV6-3 and TRBJ2-7; possibly TRBD2 for D (5 bases). V dropped 2 bases and J dropped 5 bases, with 7 bases sitting between them. The CDR3 is 12 residues long. Germline CDR1 and CDR2: MNHEY and SVGEGT.